Shown below are 11 T cell receptor beta chains from a single sample sequenced in a study of T cells in Graves' hyperthyroidism and ophthalmopathy. Amplified regions were TCR beta CDR3 sequences from RNA transcripts. Researchers ran a first-round RT-PCR on the TCR CDR3 using the HTBI primer set. TCRdb used MiXCR to reprocess the multiplex PCR reads, holding one entry per CDR3 protein. The sample yields about half a million distinct CDR3 sequences, around 22% seen once. What was sequenced was blood. These receptors were taken from a woman aged 30 to 39 with Graves' ophthalmopathy.

This clonotype appeared many times. DNA for the CDR3: TGCGCCAGCAGCTTGGTGACCAACAACTATGGCTACACCTTC. As protein: CASSLVTNNYGYTF. The gene calls are TRBV5-1 and TRBJ1-2; D gene ambiguous. The CDR3 is 14 residues long. The V end lost 0 bases, the J end lost 2 bases, and 8 bases lay between the germline ends. Germline-derived CDR1 and CDR2 are SGHRS and YFSETQ.

This clonotype was seen ten or more times. Here the CDR3 reads CASSLTQTYEQYF. CDR3 bases: TGTGCCAGCAGCTTAACCCAGACCTACGAGCAGTACTTC. The chain joins TRBV7-2 to TRBJ2-7; D gene uncertain. The V and J ends lost 2 bases and 2 bases respectively, with 7 bases between them. The V gene's germline CDR1 is SGHTA and CDR2 FQGNSA. The CDR3 sequence is 13 residues long.

This clonotype was counted many times. The rearrangement uses TRBV7-9 and TRBJ1-2; the match to TRBD1 covers 7 bases. Per germline, CDR1 SEHNR and CDR2 FQNEAQ (reference sequence). The CDR3 sequence is 14 residues long. With V trimmed by 5 bases and J by 8 bases, 11 bases remained unmatched. The CDR3 nucleotides read TGTGCCAGCAGCGCCCAAGACAGGGTTCAGGGCTACACCTTC. Translating gives CASSAQDRVQGYTF.

Remarks on this clonotype: Mismatch with germline at one junction end may stem from a read error. The V gene is TRBV7-2, the J gene TRBJ2-7, with 7 bases matching TRBD1. The CDR3 length is 13 residues. Germline V gene data show CDR1 as SGHTA and CDR2 as FQGNSA. The CDR3 here is CASSRVRGNDQYF. CDR3 nucleotides: TGTGCCAGCAGCCGGGTCAGGGGGAACGATCAGTACTTC.

V and J are TRBV6-4 and TRBJ2-7; D not certain. Trimming cost V 3 bases and J 0 bases, with 12 bases left between them. The CDR3 length is 15 residues. CDR1 is MRHNA, CDR2 SNTAGT, per germline. The CDR3 reads CASSETVVSSYEQYF. In DNA form, the CDR3 reads TGTGCCAGCAGTGAAACGGTCGTTAGCTCCTACGAGCAGTACTTC.

This clonotype has a handful of counts. The J gene is TRBJ2-5, the V gene TRBV24-1; tentative D call: TRBD1 (6 bases). The ends were cut back, 3 bases at V and 5 bases at J, with 15 bases in the middle. CDR1 and CDR2 (germline): KGHDR, SFDVKD. The CDR3 totals 15 residues. CDR3: CATSDKGRGVETQYF. CDR3 nucleotides: TGTGCCACCAGTGATAAGGGCAGGGGAGTGGAGACCCAGTACTTC.

The genes are TRBV10-3 and TRBJ2-2; TRBD2 aligns across 12 bases. With V trimmed by 10 bases and J by 4 bases, 13 bases remained unmatched. Per the germline V gene, CDR1 is ENHRY and CDR2 is SYGVKD. This CDR3 spans 17 amino acids. This CDR3 is CATRGEASGGVTGELFF. CDR3 nucleotides: TGTGCCACTCGTGGAGAGGCTAGCGGGGGGGTCACCGGGGAGCTGTTTTTT.

This clonotype was found many times. V usage is TRBV30 and J usage is TRBJ1-1, with 10 bases matching TRBD1. Germline values: CDR1 GTSNPN, CDR2 SVGIG (reference sequence). V lost 1 base, J lost 7 bases, and 18 bases stayed unmatched. This CDR3 is built from 18 residues. The CDR3: CAWSARPGTGDSEVEAFF. CDR3 nucleotides: TGTGCCTGGAGTGCGAGACCCGGGACAGGGGATAGTGAGGTTGAAGCTTTCTTT.

The rearrangement joins TRBV7-6 to TRBJ1-5, with D possibly matching TRBD1 (6 bases). The CDR3 has 13 residues. In germline, CDR1 is SGHVS, CDR2 FNYEAQ. V dropped 5 bases and J dropped 4 bases, with 9 bases sitting between them. The CDR3 region has the DNA TGTGCCAGCAGCCGGGACACTAATCAGCCCCAGCATTTT. Protein sequence: CASSRDTNQPQHF.

This clonotype has at least ten counts. The V and J genes are TRBV20-1 and TRBJ1-1, with D tentatively TRBD1 (5 bases). CDR3 length equals 13 residues. Germline assignment: CDR1 DFQATT and CDR2 SNEGSKA (reference sequence). Between the trimmed V and J ends, which lost 2 bases and 2 bases, there was a span of 9 bases. The CDR3: CSARPDSNTEAFF. Written as DNA, the CDR3 is TGCAGTGCTAGACCCGACAGTAACACTGAAGCTTTCTTT.

This clonotype has ten or more counts. The chain has TRBV4-1 and TRBJ2-2; D remains ambiguous. The ends were cut back, 1 base at V and 1 base at J, with 7 bases in the middle. From germline, CDR1 is MGHRA and CDR2 YSYEKL. The CDR3 sequence is 15 residues long. Here the CDR3 reads CASSQGLGNTGELFF. CDR3 nucleotides: TGCGCCAGCAGCCAAGGGTTAGGGAACACCGGGGAGCTGTTTTTT.